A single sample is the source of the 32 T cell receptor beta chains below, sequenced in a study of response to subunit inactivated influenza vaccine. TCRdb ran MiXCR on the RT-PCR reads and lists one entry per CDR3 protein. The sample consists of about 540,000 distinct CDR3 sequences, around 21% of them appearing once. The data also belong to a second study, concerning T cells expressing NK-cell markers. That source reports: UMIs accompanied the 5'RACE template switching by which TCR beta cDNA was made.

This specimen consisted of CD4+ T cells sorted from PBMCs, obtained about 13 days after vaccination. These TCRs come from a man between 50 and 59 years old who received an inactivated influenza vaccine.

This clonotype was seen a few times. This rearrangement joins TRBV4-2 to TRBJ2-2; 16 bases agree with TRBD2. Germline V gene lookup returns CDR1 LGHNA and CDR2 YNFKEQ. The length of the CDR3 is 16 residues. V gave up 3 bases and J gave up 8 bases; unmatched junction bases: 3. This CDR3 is CASSQGLAGGDGELFF. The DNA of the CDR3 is TGTGCCAGCAGCCAGGGACTAGCGGGAGGGGATGGGGAGCTGTTTTTT.

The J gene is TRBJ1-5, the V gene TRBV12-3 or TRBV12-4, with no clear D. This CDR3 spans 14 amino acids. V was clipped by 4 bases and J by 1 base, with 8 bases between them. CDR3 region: CASSYGFSNQPQHF. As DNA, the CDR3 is TGTGCCAGCAGTTATGGATTCAGCAATCAGCCCCAGCATTTT.

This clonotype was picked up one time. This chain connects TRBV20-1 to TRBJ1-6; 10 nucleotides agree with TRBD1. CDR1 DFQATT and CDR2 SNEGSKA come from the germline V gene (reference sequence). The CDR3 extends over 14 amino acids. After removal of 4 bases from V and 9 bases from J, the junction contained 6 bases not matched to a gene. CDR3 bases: TGCAGTGCTATCCGGGGACAGGGGCTTTCACCCCTCCACTTT. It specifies CSAIRGQGLSPLHF.

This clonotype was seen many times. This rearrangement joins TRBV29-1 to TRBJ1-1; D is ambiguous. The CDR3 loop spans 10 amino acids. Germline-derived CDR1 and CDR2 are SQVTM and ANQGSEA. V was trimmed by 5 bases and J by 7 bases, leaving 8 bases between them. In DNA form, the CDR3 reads TGCAGCGTTCGGGAGCTTGAAGCTTTCTTT. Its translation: CSVRELEAFF.

The CDR3 nucleotides are TGCGCCAGCAGCGAATTGGCGGGACAGGGAAGAGAGACCCAGTACTTC. This codes for CASSELAGQGRETQYF. J is TRBJ2-5 and V is TRBV5-1, with TRBD1 matching 9 bases. From germline, CDR1 is SGHRS and CDR2 YFSETQ. Germline trimming cut 4 bases from V and 4 bases from J; bases unmatched to any gene: 11. The CDR3 spans 16 residues.

The CDR3 region has the DNA TGTGCCTGGAGTGGGTCGTTTCTCAATGAGCAGTTCTTC. It specifies CAWSGSFLNEQFF. The rearrangement uses TRBV30 and TRBJ2-1; D gene unclear. Germline V gene sequence: CDR1 GTSNPN, CDR2 SVGIG (reference sequence). V was trimmed by 1 base and J by 6 bases, leaving 10 bases between them. This CDR3 region has 13 residues.

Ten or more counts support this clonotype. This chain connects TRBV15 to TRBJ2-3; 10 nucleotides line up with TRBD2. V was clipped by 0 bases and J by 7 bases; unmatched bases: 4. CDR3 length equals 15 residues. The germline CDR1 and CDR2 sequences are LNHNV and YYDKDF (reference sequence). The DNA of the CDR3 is TGTGCCACCAGCAGAGATCAGCGGGAGGGATATACGCAGTATTTT. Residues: CATSRDQREGYTQYF.

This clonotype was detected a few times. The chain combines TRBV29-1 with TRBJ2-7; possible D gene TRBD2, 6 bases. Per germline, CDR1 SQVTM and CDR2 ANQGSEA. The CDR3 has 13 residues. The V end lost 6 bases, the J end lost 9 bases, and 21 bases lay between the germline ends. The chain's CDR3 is CSVPTSLGLGQYF. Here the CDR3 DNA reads TGCAGCGTACCCACTAGCCTCGGCCTTGGGCAGTACTTC.

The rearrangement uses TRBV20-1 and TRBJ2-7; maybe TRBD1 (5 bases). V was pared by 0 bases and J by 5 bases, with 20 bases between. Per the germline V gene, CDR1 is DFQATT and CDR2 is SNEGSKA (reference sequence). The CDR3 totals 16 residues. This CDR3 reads CSARDIRAPLTHEQYF. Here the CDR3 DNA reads TGCAGTGCTAGAGACATCAGGGCGCCCCTTACGCACGAGCAGTACTTC.

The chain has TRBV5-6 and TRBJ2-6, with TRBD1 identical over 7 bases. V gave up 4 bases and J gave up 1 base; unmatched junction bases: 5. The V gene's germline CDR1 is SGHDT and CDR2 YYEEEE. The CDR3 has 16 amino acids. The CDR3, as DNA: TGTGCCAGCAGCAAAACGACAGGGTCTGGGGCCAACGTCCTGACTTTC. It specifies CASSKTTGSGANVLTF.

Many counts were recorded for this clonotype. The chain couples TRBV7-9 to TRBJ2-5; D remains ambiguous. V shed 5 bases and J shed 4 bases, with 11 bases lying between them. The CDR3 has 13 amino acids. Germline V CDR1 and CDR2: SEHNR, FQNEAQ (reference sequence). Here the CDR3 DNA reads TGTGCCAGCAGCCGCGGTTTGAGAGAGACCCAGTACTTC. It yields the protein CASSRGLRETQYF.

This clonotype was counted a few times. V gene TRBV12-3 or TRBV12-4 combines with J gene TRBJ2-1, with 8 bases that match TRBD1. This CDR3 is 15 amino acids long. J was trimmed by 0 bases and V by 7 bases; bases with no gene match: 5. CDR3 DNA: TGTGCCAGCATTTCCGGGACAGGCTCCTACAATGAGCAGTTCTTC. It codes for CASISGTGSYNEQFF.

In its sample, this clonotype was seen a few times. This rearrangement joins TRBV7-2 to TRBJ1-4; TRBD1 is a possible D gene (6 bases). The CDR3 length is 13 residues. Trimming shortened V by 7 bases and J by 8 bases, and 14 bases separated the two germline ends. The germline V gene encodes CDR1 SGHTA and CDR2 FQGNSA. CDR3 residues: CASTRGGGEKLFF. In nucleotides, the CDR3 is TGTGCCAGCACCAGAGGGGGAGGAGAAAAACTGTTTTTT.

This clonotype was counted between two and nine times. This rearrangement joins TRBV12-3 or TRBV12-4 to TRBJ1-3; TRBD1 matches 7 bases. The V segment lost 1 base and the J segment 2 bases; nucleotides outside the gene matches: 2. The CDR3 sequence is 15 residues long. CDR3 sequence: CASSLGQGTGNTIYF. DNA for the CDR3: TGTGCCAGCAGTTTAGGACAGGGAACTGGAAACACCATATATTTT.

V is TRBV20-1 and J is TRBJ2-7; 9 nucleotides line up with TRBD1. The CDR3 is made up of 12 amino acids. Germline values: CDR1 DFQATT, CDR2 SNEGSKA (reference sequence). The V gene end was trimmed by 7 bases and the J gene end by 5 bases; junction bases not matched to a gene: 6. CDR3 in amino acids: CSGNRGHDEQYF. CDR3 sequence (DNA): TGCAGTGGCAACAGGGGGCACGACGAGCAGTACTTC.

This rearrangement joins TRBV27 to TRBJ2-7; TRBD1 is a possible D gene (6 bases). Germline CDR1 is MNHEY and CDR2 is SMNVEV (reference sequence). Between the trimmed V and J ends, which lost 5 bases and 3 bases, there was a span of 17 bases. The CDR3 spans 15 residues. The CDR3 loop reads CASSRSSAGVYEQYF. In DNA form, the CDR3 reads TGTGCCAGCAGTCGCTCCTCCGCAGGGGTCTACGAGCAGTACTTC.

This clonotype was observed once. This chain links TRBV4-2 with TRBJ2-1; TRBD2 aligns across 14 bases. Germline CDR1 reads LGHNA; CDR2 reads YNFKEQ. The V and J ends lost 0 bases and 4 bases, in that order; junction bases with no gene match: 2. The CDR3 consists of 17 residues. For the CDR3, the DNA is TGTGCCAGCAGCCAAGAGGGACTAGCGGGGGCATACAATGAGCAGTTCTTC. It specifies CASSQEGLAGAYNEQFF.

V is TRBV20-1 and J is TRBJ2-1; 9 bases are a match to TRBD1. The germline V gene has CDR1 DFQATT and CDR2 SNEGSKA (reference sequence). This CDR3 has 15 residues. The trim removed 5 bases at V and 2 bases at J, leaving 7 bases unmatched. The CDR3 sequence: CSAEGGTGTYNEQFF. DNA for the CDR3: TGCAGTGCTGAAGGGGGGACAGGGACCTACAATGAGCAGTTCTTC.

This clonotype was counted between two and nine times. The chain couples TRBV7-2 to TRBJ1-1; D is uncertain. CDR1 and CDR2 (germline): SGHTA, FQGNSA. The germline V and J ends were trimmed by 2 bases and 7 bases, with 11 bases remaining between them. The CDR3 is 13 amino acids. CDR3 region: CASSLYQTVEAFF. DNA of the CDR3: TGTGCCAGCAGCTTATACCAAACCGTTGAAGCTTTCTTT.

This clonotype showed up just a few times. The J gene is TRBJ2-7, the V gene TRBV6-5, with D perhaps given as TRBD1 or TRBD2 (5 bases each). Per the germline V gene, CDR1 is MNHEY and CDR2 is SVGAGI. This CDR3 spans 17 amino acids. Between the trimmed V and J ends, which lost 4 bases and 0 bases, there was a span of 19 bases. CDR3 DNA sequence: TGTGCCAGCAGTTTCCGAACAATGGGGGATTCCTCCTACGAGCAGTACTTC. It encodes CASSFRTMGDSSYEQYF.

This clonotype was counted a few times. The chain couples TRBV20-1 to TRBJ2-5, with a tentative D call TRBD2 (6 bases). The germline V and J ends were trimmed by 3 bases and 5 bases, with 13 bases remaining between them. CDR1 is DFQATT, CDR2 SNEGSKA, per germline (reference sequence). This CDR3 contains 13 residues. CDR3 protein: CSARWGREETQYF. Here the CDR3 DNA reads TGCAGTGCTAGGTGGGGCCGGGAGGAGACCCAGTACTTC.

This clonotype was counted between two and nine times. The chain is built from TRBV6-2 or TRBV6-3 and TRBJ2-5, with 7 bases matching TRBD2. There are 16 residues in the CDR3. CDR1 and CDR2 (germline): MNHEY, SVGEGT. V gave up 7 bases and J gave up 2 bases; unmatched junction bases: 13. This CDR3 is CASNRAQGSGQETQYF. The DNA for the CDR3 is TGTGCCAGCAACCGGGCCCAGGGTAGCGGGCAAGAGACCCAGTACTTC.

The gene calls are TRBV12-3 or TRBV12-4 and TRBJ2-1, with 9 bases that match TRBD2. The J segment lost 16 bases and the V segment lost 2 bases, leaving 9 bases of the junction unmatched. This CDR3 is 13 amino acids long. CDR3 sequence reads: CASSLRREGHSFF. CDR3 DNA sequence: TGTGCCAGCAGTTTACGGCGGGAGGGCCATTCATTCTTC.

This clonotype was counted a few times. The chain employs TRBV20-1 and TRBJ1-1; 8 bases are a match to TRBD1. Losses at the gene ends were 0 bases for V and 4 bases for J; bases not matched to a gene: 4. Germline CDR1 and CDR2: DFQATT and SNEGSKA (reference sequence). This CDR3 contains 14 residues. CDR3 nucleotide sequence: TGCAGTGCTAGAGAAGCAGGGGGCAGCACTGAAGCTTTCTTT. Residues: CSAREAGGSTEAFF.

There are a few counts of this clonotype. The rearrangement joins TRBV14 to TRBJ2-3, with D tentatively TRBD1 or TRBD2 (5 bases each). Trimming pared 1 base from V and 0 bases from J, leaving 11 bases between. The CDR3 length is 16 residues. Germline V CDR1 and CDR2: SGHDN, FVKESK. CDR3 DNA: TGTGCCAGCAGCCAAGTTGAGGGGCCCAGCACAGATACGCAGTATTTT. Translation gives CASSQVEGPSTDTQYF.

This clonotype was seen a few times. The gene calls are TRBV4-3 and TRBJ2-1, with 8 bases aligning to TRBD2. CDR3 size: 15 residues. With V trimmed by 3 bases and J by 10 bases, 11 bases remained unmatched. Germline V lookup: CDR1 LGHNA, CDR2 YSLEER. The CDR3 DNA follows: TGCGCCAGCAGCCAGGAAACCGGGAGGGATGAGGAGCAGTTCTTC. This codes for CASSQETGRDEEQFF.

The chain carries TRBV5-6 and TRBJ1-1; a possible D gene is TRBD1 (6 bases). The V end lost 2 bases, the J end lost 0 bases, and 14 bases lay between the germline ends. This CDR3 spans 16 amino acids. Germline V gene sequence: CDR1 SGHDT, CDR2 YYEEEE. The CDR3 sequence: CASSLRGAGMNTEAFF. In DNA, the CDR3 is TGTGCCAGCAGCTTAAGGGGGGCCGGGATGAACACTGAAGCTTTCTTT.

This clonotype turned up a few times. Written as DNA, the CDR3 is TGTGCCAGCAGTCGGGACAGTAAATCAGAGACCCAGTACTTC. This encodes CASSRDSKSETQYF. The chain is built from TRBV12-3 or TRBV12-4 and TRBJ2-5, with 7 bases identical to TRBD1. This CDR3 region has 14 residues. V was clipped by 5 bases and J by 4 bases; unmatched bases: 7.

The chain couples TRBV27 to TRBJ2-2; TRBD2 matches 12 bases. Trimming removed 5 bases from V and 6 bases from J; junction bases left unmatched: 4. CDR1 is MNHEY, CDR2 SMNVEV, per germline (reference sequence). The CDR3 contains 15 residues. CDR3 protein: CASSPSGRDPGELFF. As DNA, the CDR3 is TGTGCCAGCAGTCCTAGCGGGAGGGATCCCGGGGAGCTGTTTTTT.

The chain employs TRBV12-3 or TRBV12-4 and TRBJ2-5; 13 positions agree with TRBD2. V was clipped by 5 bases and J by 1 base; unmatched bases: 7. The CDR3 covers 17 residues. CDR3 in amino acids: CASSTGTSGDRQETQYF. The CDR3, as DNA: TGTGCCAGCAGTACCGGGACTAGCGGGGACCGCCAAGAGACCCAGTACTTC.

CDR3 amino acids: CASSQMGAGNYGYTF. The DNA of the CDR3 is TGCGCCAGCAGCCAGATGGGGGCGGGAAACTATGGCTACACCTTC. The chain recombines TRBV4-3 with TRBJ1-2, with a possible D match to TRBD1 (6 bases). There are 15 residues in the CDR3. V was trimmed by 3 bases and J by 2 bases, leaving 13 bases between them. Per germline, CDR1 LGHNA and CDR2 YSLEER.

The CDR3 coding sequence is TGTGCCAGCAGCCCTCAGGGACATGACGAGCAGTACTTC. Amino acids: CASSPQGHDEQYF. The chain couples TRBV3-1 to TRBJ2-7; possible D gene TRBD1, 6 bases. Germline CDR1 reads LGHDT; CDR2 reads YNNKEL (reference sequence). The CDR3 has 13 amino acids. The germline V and J ends were trimmed by 4 bases and 5 bases, with 12 bases remaining between them.